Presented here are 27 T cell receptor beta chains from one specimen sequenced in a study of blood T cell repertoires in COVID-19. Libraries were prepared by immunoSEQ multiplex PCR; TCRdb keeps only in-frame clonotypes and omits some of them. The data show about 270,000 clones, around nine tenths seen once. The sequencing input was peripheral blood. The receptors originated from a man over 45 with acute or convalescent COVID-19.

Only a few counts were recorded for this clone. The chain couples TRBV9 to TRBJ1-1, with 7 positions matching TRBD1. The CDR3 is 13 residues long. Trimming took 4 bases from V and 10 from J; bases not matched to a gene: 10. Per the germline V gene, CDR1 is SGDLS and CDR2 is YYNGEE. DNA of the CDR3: TGTGCCAGCAGCTCCAGGACAGGCCTGGGAGCTTTCTTT. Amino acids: CASSSRTGLGAFF.

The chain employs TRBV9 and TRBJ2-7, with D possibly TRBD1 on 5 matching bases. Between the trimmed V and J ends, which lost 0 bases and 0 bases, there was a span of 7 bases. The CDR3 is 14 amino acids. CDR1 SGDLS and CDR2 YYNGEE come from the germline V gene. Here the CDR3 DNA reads TGTGCCAGCAGCGTAGACAGGTACTCCTACGAGCAGTACTTC. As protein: CASSVDRYSYEQYF.

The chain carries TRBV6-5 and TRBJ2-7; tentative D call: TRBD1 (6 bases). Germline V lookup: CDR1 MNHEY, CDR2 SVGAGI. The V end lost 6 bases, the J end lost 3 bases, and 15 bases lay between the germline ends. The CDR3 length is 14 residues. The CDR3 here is CASRLDQGIYEQYF. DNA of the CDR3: TGTGCCAGCAGGCTAGATCAGGGGATCTACGAGCAGTACTTC.

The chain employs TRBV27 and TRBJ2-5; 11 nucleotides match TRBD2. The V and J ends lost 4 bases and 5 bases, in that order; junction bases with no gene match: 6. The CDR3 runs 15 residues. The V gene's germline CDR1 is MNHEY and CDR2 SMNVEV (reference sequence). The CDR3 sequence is CASSSLAGGVETQYF. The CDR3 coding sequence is TGTGCCAGCAGTTCGCTAGCGGGGGGAGTGGAGACCCAGTACTTC.

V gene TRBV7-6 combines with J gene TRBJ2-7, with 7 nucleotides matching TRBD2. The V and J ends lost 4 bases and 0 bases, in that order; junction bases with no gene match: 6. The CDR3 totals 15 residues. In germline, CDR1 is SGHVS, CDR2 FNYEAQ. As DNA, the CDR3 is TGTGCCAGCAGCTCCAGCGGGGCCACCTCCTACGAGCAGTACTTC. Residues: CASSSSGATSYEQYF.

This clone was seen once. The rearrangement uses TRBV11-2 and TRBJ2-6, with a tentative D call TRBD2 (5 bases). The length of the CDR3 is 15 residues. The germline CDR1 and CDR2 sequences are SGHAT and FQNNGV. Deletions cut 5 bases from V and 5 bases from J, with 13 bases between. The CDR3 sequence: CASSQSRGRANVLTF. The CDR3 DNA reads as TGTGCCAGCAGCCAAAGCAGAGGGAGGGCCAACGTCCTGACTTTC.

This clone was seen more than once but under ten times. The CDR3 spells CASSVAGTYNEQFF. The CDR3 DNA reads as TGTGCCAGCAGCGTAGCCGGGACTTACAATGAGCAGTTCTTC. V and J are TRBV9 and TRBJ2-1, with D tentatively TRBD2 (6 bases). Germline loops: CDR1 SGDLS, CDR2 YYNGEE. Trimming left V 0 bases short and J 4 bases short, with 8 bases between. The CDR3 extends over 14 amino acids. The full variable domain, with the rest looked up from reference TRBV9 and TRBJ2-1, is DSGVTQTPKHLITATGQRVTLRCSPRSGDLSVYWYQQSLDQGLQFLIQYYNGEERAKGNILERFSAQQFPDLHSELNLSSLELGDSALYFCASSVAGTYNEQFFGPGTRLTVL.

For the CDR3, the DNA is TGTGCCTGGAGTGTGGCGGGACATGGCTACACCTTC. Translating gives CAWSVAGHGYTF. V is TRBV30 and J is TRBJ1-2, with a weak D call TRBD1 (5 bases). The CDR3 is 12 amino acids. V lost 0 bases to trimming and J lost 6 bases, with 8 bases between them. Germline loops: CDR1 GTSNPN, CDR2 SVGIG (reference sequence).

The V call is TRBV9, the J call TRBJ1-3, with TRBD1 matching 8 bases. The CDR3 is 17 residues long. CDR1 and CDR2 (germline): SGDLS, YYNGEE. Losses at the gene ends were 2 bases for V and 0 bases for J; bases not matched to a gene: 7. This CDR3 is CASSVRDRPSSGNTIYF. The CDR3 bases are TGTGCCAGCAGCGTCAGGGACAGGCCAAGCTCTGGAAACACCATATATTTT.

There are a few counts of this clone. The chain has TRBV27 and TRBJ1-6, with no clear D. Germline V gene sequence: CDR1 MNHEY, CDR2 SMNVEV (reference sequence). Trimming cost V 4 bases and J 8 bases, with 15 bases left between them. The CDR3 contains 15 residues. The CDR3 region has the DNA TGTGCCAGCAGTTCCGGACTCTCTCTCTATTCACCCCTCCACTTT. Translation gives CASSSGLSLYSPLHF.

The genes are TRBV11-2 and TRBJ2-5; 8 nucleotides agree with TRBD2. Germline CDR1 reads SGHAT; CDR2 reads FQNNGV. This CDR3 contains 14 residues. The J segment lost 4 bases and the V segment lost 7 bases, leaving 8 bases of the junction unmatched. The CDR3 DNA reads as TGTGCCAGCACCTCAGCGGGGGAGGCAGAGACCCAGTACTTC. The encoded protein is CASTSAGEAETQYF.

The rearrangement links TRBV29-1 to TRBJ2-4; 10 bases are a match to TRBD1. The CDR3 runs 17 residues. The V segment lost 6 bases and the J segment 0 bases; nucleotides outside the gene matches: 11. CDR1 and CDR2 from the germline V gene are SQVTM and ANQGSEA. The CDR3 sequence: CSVLGQGGTLAKNIQYF. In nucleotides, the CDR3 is TGCAGCGTCCTCGGACAGGGGGGTACGCTAGCCAAAAACATTCAGTACTTC. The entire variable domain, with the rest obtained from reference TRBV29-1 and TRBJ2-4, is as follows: SAVISQKPSRDICQRGTSLTIQCQVDSQVTMMFWYRQQPGQSLTLIATANQGSEATYESGFVIDKFPISRPNLTFSTLTVSNMSPEDSSIYLCSVLGQGGTLAKNIQYFGAGTRLSVL.

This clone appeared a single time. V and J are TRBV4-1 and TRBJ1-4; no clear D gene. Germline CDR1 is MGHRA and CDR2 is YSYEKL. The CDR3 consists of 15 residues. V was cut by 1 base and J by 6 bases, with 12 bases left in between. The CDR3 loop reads CASSQGLGQDEKLFF. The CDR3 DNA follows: TGCGCCAGCAGCCAAGGTTTGGGCCAGGATGAAAAACTGTTTTTT.

The CDR3 region is CASSEQGAVNTEAFF. The CDR3 coding sequence is TGTGCCAGCAGTGAACAGGGGGCGGTAAACACTGAAGCTTTCTTT. The rearrangement joins TRBV2 to TRBJ1-1, with TRBD1 identical over 8 bases. This CDR3 has 15 amino acids. Unmatched junction bases numbered 4, after V lost 2 bases and J lost 2 bases. Germline V gives CDR1 SNHLY, CDR2 FYNNEI.

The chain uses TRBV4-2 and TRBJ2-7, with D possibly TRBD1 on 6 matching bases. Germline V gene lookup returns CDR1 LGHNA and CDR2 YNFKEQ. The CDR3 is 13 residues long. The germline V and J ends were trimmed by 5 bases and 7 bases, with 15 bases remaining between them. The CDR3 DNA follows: TGTGCCAGCAGCGGACAGAATGATCGGGAGCAGTACTTC. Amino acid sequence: CASSGQNDREQYF.

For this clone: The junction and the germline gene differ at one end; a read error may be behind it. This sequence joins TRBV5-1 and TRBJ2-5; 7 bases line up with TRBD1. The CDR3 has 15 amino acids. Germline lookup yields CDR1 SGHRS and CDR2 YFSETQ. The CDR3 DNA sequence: TGCGCCAGCAGCTTGAACAGGGGCCCAAGAGAGCCCCAGTACTTC. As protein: CASSLNRGPREPQYF.

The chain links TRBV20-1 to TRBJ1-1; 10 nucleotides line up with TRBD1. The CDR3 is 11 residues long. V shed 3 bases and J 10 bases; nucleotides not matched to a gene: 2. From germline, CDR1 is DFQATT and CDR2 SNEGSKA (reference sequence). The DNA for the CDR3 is TGCAGTGCTAGTCGGGACAGGGGAGCTTTCTTT. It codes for CSASRDRGAFF.

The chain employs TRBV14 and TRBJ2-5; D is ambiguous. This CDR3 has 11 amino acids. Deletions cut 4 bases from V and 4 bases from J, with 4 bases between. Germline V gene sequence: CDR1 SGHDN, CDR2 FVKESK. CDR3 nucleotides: TGTGCCAGCAGCCCGGGAGAGACCCAGTACTTC. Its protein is CASSPGETQYF.

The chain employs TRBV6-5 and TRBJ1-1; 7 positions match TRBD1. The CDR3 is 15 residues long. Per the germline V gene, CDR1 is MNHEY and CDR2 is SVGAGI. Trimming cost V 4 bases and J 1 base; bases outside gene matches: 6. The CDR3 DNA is TGTGCCAGCAGTTCGGAGACAGGGTGGAACACTGAAGCTTTCTTT. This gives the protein CASSSETGWNTEAFF.

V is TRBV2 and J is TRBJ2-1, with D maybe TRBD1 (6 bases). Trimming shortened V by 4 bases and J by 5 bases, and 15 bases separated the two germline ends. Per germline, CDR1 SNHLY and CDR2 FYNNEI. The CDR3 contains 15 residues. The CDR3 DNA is TGTGCCAGCAGTGTCCGGGACACGAGAAACAATGAGCAGTTCTTC. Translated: CASSVRDTRNNEQFF.

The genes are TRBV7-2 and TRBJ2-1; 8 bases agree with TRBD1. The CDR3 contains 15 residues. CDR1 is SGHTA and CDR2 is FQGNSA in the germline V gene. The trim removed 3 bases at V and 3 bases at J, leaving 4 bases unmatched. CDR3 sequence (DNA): TGTGCCAGCAGCTTCAACAGGGGGGACTACAATGAGCAGTTCTTC. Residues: CASSFNRGDYNEQFF.

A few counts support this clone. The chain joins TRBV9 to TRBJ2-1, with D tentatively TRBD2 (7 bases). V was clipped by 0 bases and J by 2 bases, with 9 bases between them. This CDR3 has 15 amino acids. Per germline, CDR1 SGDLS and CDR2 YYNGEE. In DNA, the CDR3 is TGTGCCAGCAGCGTAGACGGGGGGCCCTACAATGAGCAGTTCTTC. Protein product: CASSVDGGPYNEQFF. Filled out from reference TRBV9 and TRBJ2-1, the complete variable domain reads DSGVTQTPKHLITATGQRVTLRCSPRSGDLSVYWYQQSLDQGLQFLIQYYNGEERAKGNILERFSAQQFPDLHSELNLSSLELGDSALYFCASSVDGGPYNEQFFGPGTRLTVL.

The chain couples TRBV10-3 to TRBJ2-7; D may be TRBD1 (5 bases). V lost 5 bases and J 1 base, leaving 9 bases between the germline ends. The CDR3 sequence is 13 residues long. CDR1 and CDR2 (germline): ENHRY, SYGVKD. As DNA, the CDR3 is TGTGCCATCAGTCAACAGGAATCCTACGAGCAGTACTTC. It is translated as CAISQQESYEQYF.

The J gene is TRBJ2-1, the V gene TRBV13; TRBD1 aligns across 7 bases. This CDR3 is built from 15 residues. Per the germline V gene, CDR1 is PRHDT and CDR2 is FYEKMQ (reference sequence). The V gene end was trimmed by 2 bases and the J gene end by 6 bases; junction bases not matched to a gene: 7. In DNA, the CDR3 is TGTGCCAGCAGCTTAACCCAGGGGGTACTCAATGAGCAGTTCTTC. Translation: CASSLTQGVLNEQFF. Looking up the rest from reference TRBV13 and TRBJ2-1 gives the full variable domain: AAGVIQSPRHLIKEKRETATLKCYPIPRHDTVYWYQQGPGQDPQFLISFYEKMQSDKGSIPDRFSAQQFSDYHSELNMSSLELGDSALYFCASSLTQGVLNEQFFGPGTRLTVL.

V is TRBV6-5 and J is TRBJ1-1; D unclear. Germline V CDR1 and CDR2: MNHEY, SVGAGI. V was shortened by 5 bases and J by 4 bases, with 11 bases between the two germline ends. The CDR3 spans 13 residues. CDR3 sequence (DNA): TGTGCCAGCAGTCCTTGGAGTCCCACTGAAGCTTTCTTT. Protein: CASSPWSPTEAFF.

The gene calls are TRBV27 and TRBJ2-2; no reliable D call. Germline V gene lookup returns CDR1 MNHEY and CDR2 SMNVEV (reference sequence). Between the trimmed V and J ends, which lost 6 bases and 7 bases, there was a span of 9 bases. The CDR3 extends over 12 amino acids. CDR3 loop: CASSFAVGELFF. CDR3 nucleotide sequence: TGTGCCAGCAGCTTCGCGGTCGGGGAGCTGTTTTTT.

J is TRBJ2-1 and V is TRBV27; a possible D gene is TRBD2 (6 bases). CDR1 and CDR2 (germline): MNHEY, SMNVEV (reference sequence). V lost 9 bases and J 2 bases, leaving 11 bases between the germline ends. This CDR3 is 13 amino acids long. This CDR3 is CASSGSPYNEQFF. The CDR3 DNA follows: TGTGCCAGTAGCGGTTCGCCCTACAATGAGCAGTTCTTC.